The 19 T cell receptor beta chains given below trace back to one sample, sequenced in a study of blood T cell repertoires in COVID-19. Sequenced by immunoSEQ multiplex PCR; TCRdb stores in-frame clones only, minus some. Of 100,000 or so clones listed, around 76% are singletons. The sequenced sample was peripheral blood. The receptors shown here come from a woman between 65 and 79 years old with acute or convalescent COVID-19.

This rearrangement joins TRBV27 to TRBJ2-1, with TRBD1 as a possible D gene (7 bases). The CDR3 is 17 residues long. Trimming left V 0 bases short and J 1 base short, with 13 bases between. Germline V gives CDR1 MNHEY, CDR2 SMNVEV (reference sequence). DNA of the CDR3: TGTGCCAGCAGTTTATCCCCGGCAGGGGGGTCCTACAATGAGCAGTTCTTC. Encoded protein: CASSLSPAGGSYNEQFF.

The chain combines TRBV6-5 with TRBJ1-2; the D gene is possibly TRBD1 (6 bases). This CDR3 comprises 13 residues. The germline gives CDR1 MNHEY, CDR2 SVGAGI. The V and J ends lost 2 bases and 4 bases respectively, with 8 bases between them. CDR3 residues: CASSYGGAYGYTF. CDR3 DNA sequence: TGTGCCAGCAGTTACGGGGGGGCCTATGGCTACACCTTC.

Concerning this clone itself: Given a much more abundant clone one base away, this may be a read error. This sequence joins TRBV5-1 and TRBJ2-7, with 8 bases that match TRBD2. Per the germline V gene, CDR1 is SGHRS and CDR2 is YFSETQ. V lost 10 bases and J lost 8; bases outside the gene matches: 23. The CDR3 consists of 16 residues. This CDR3 is CARLRVWGGRGGQQYF. For the CDR3, the DNA is TGCGCCCGTTTGCGCGTTTGGGGGGGCCGGGGGGGGCAGCAGTACTTC.

In this sample, this clone turned up a few times. The chain recombines TRBV9 with TRBJ1-2; D ambiguous. CDR1 is SGDLS and CDR2 is YYNGEE in the germline V gene. The CDR3 spans 15 residues. Trimming removed 3 bases from V and 2 bases from J, with 14 bases in between. The CDR3 DNA reads TGTGCCAGCAGCGACCCAGCAGGCCGCAACTATGGCTACACCTTC. Translation gives CASSDPAGRNYGYTF.

DNA for the CDR3: TGCGCCAGCAGCTTGATTGGCGGCGACACTGAAGCTTTCTTT. It specifies CASSLIGGDTEAFF. The chain has TRBV5-1 and TRBJ1-1; D call uncertain. Germline V gene sequence: CDR1 SGHRS, CDR2 YFSETQ. The CDR3 has 14 residues. Trimming cost V 1 base and J 3 bases, with 10 bases left between them.

The chain joins TRBV28 to TRBJ2-6; D remains ambiguous. The CDR3 is made up of 14 amino acids. V lost 8 bases, J lost 0 bases, and 8 bases lay in between. CDR1 and CDR2 from the germline V gene are MDHEN and SYDVKM. CDR3 nucleotides: TGTGCCAGCTCCAGGCCCTCTGGGGCCAACGTCCTGACTTTC. Its protein product is CASSRPSGANVLTF.

V is TRBV19 and J is TRBJ1-5; TRBD1 is a possible D gene (6 bases). The germline CDR1 and CDR2 sequences are LNHDA and SQIVND (reference sequence). V lost 8 bases to trimming and J lost 6 bases, with 17 bases between them. This CDR3 is 14 amino acids long. The CDR3 protein is CASESGGLSQPQHF. The CDR3 region has the DNA TGTGCCAGTGAATCGGGGGGGCTGAGTCAGCCCCAGCATTTT.

This clone was seen just once. The chain has TRBV9 and TRBJ2-7; possibly TRBD2 for D (6 bases). Per germline, CDR1 SGDLS and CDR2 YYNGEE. V was pared by 1 base and J by 2 bases, with 10 bases between. CDR3 length: 14 residues. The CDR3: CASSVLSGPYEQYF. The CDR3 DNA reads as TGTGCCAGCAGCGTACTGAGCGGGCCCTACGAGCAGTACTTC.

The J gene is TRBJ2-2, the V gene TRBV4-3; 10 positions agree with TRBD1. Per the germline V gene, CDR1 is LGHNA and CDR2 is YSLEER. This CDR3 spans 15 amino acids. Losses at the gene ends were 6 bases for V and 5 bases for J; bases not matched to a gene: 6. CDR3 in DNA: TGCGCCAGCAGACGAGACAGGGGGCTTACCGGGGAGCTGTTTTTT. Its translation is CASRRDRGLTGELFF.

The chain couples TRBV2 to TRBJ1-5, with 8 bases that match TRBD1. After removal of 3 bases from V and 10 bases from J, the junction contained 8 bases not matched to a gene. The CDR3 loop spans 14 amino acids. Germline V gene sequence: CDR1 SNHLY, CDR2 FYNNEI. This CDR3 reads CASSDGQGAVPQHF. The CDR3 DNA reads as TGTGCCAGCAGTGATGGGCAGGGGGCCGTTCCCCAGCATTTT.

In its sample, this clone was seen a few times. The chain employs TRBV2 and TRBJ1-1; 10 bases align to TRBD1. This CDR3 contains 15 residues. The germline gives CDR1 SNHLY, CDR2 FYNNEI. V lost 5 bases to trimming and J lost 5 bases; unmatched junction nucleotides: 8. The CDR3 sequence: CASSSTDRGQTEAFF. CDR3 DNA: TGTGCCAGCAGTTCTACCGACAGGGGGCAGACTGAAGCTTTCTTT.

The rearrangement uses TRBV6-5 and TRBJ1-2; D is ambiguous. The CDR3 length is 13 residues. V lost 7 bases and J lost 7, with 16 bases in between. Germline-derived CDR1 and CDR2 are MNHEY and SVGAGI. The CDR3 loop is CASNAGYAVGYTF. The CDR3, as DNA: TGTGCCAGCAACGCGGGCTACGCCGTTGGCTACACCTTC.

V is TRBV28 and J is TRBJ1-1; TRBD1 agrees at 7 bases. Trimming cost V 6 bases and J 4 bases; bases outside gene matches: 2. The CDR3 spans 12 residues. Germline loops: CDR1 MDHEN, CDR2 SYDVKM. CDR3 DNA: TGTGCCAGCAGACAGGGGCTCACTGAAGCTTTCTTT. Its translation: CASRQGLTEAFF.

The chain combines TRBV6-2 or TRBV6-3 with TRBJ2-2; 7 bases are shared with TRBD1. Germline CDR1 is MNHEY and CDR2 is SVGEGT. CDR3 length: 13 residues. V lost 6 bases, J lost 6 bases, and 4 bases stayed unmatched. In DNA form, the CDR3 reads TGTGCCAGCAGCCGAACAGGGGCCGGGGAGCTGTTTTTT. It encodes CASSRTGAGELFF.

The rearrangement uses TRBV5-4 and TRBJ1-6; D ambiguous. CDR3 length: 16 residues. Germline values: CDR1 SGHNT, CDR2 YYREEE (reference sequence). The ends were cut back, 5 bases at V and 2 bases at J, with 14 bases in the middle. CDR3 coding DNA: TGTGCCAGCAGTCGGGAACCCGAGCCCTATAATTCACCCCTCCACTTT. As protein: CASSREPEPYNSPLHF. Together with reference TRBV5-4 and TRBJ1-6, the CDR3 gives the full variable domain: ETGVTQSPTHLIKTRGQQVTLRCSSQSGHNTVSWYQQALGQGPQFIFQYYREEENGRGNFPPRFSGLQFPNYSSELNVNALELDDSALYLCASSREPEPYNSPLHFGNGTRLTVT.

The chain carries TRBV7-4 and TRBJ2-7; 7 bases match TRBD1. The V gene's germline CDR1 is SGHVT and CDR2 SQSDAQ. Trimming removed 5 bases from V and 4 bases from J; junction bases left unmatched: 14. CDR3 length equals 16 residues. CDR3 in DNA: TGTGCCAGCAGCCCCGACGCCGGGACAGATTATTACGAGCAGTACTTC. Translating it yields CASSPDAGTDYYEQYF.

This chain joins TRBV9 and TRBJ2-5, with a tentative D call TRBD2 (6 bases). The length of the CDR3 is 15 residues. Trimming took 0 bases from V and 1 from J, leaving 10 bases between them. Germline V gene sequence: CDR1 SGDLS, CDR2 YYNGEE. In DNA, the CDR3 is TGTGCCAGCAGCGTAGAGGGACTTCCCCAAGAGACCCAGTACTTC. It specifies CASSVEGLPQETQYF.

V and J are TRBV3-1 (or the pseudogene TRBV3-2) and TRBJ2-1; 8 nucleotides line up with TRBD2. This CDR3 is 13 amino acids long. Germline assignment: CDR1 LGHDT and CDR2 YNNKEL (reference sequence). V lost 8 bases, J lost 3 bases, and 3 bases stayed unmatched. The CDR3 reads CASGGGYYNEQFF. The CDR3 nucleotides read TGTGCCAGCGGCGGGGGGTACTACAATGAGCAGTTCTTC.

The sample holds one count of this clone. The chain links TRBV7-9 to TRBJ1-2, with TRBD1 matching 8 bases. The CDR3 spans 14 residues. After removal of 5 bases from V and 4 bases from J, the junction contained 6 bases not matched to a gene. Per the germline V gene, CDR1 is SEHNR and CDR2 is FQNEAQ (reference sequence). The CDR3 region is CASSPGTGLYGYTF. The CDR3 DNA reads TGTGCCAGCAGCCCCGGGACAGGCCTCTATGGCTACACCTTC.